A selection of T cell receptor beta chains follows, all from one sample in a study of T cell clonotyping in hematopoietic cell transplantation. The data were produced by immunoSEQ multiplex PCR, yet TCRdb's version contains in-frame clones alone and is incomplete. The table records some 17,000 clones, around 90% of them present only once. Sequenced material: peripheral blood mononuclear cells. The receptor source for this set is a man aged 50 or older in good health. Some clones in this sample may be carry-over from other donors' samples. Both conserved end residues are part of each CDR3. A D gene is named only where the DNA matches it firmly. The size field is filled for only some rows; it gives once, few, many or a size class.

TRBV18,TRBJ1-6,-,-,TGTGCCAGCTCACCACCCGGAGGACATACTAATTCACCCCTCCACTTT,CASSPPGGHTNSPLHF
TRBV14,TRBJ1-2,-,-,TGTGCCAGCAGCCAAGCGGTTCGGGGGGGAGGCTACACCTTC,CASSQAVRGGGYTF
TRBV30,TRBJ2-1,-,-,TGTGCCTGGAGTAGGAAGAATGAGCAGTTCTTC,CAWSRKNEQFF
TRBV10-3,TRBJ1-6,-,-,TGTGCCATCAGTGAGAGGCAGGGCTCACATTCACCCCTCCACTTT,CAISERQGSHSPLHF
TRBV28,TRBJ1-1,-,-,TGTGCCAGCAGCCAAGCAGGGGCGGGCACTGAAGCTTTCTTT,CASSQAGAGTEAFF
TRBV30,TRBJ1-2,TRBD1,-,TGTGCCTGGATAACGAAACACGGACAGGACTATGGCTACACCTTC,CAWITKHGQDYGYTF
TRBV28,TRBJ2-5,-,once,TGTGCCAGCAGCCCCCCCCAAGAGACCCAGTACTTC,CASSPPQETQYF
TRBV25-1,TRBJ2-3,-,-,TGTGCCAGCAGTCAAATGGCGCGACCAGATACGCAGTATTTT,CASSQMARPDTQYF
TRBV4-1,TRBJ2-3,TRBD2,-,TGCGCCAGCAGCCAAGGCGGACTAGCCACGCAGTATTTT,CASSQGGLATQYF
TRBV4-1,TRBJ1-4,-,-,TGCGCCAGCAGCCAAACAAATGCTAATGAAAAACTGTTTTTT,CASSQTNANEKLFF
TRBV11-3,TRBJ2-6,-,-,TGTGCCAGCAGCCCTGGACAGGGAGGGCTCAGTTCTGGGGCCAACGTCCTGACTTTC,CASSPGQGGLSSGANVLTF
TRBV6-5,TRBJ1-1,TRBD1,-,TGTGCCACTAGTCGACAGGGAAACACTGAAGCTTTCTTT,CATSRQGNTEAFF
TRBV19,TRBJ2-7,-,-,TGTGCCAGTAGTACCCGACACCTCTACGAGCAGTACTTC,CASSTRHLYEQYF
TRBV5-1,TRBJ2-5,-,-,TGCGCCAGCAGCTTGGTGGGCAGGCGGGAGACCCAGTACTTC,CASSLVGRRETQYF
TRBV6-5,TRBJ2-6,-,-,TGTGCCAGCAGTCCGCTGGCGGGGGCCAACGTCCTGACTTTC,CASSPLAGANVLTF
TRBV28,TRBJ1-1,-,-,TGTGCCAGCAGCCTCCCAAATATGGACACTGAAGCTTTCTTT,CASSLPNMDTEAFF
TRBV6-5,TRBJ1-1,-,few,TGTGCCAGCAGGGAAGGAGTCTCTGAAGCTTTCTTT,CASREGVSEAFF
TRBV28,TRBJ1-6,TRBD1,-,TGTGCCAGTCGCCGGGACAGCTATAATTCACCCCTCCACTTT,CASRRDSYNSPLHF
TRBV28,TRBJ1-3,-,-,TGTATGGTCGGGGAAACGAGCCGCTCTGGAAACACCATATATTTT,CMVGETSRSGNTIYF
TRBV28,TRBJ1-1,-,-,TGTGCCAGCAGACAGGGATTTGTTAACACTGAAGCTTTCTTT,CASRQGFVNTEAFF